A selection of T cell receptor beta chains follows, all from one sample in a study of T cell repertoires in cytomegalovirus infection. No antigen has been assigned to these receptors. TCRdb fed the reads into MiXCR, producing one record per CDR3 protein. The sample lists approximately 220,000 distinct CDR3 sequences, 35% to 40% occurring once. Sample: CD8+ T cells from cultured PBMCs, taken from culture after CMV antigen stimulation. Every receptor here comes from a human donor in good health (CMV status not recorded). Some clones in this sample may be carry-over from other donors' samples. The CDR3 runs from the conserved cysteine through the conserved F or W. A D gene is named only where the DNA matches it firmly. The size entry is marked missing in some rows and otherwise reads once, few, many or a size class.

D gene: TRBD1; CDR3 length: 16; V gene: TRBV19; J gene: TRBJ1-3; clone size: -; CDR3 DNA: TGTGCCAGTACCGACAGGGAACGGGCAGGCGGAAACACCATATATTTT; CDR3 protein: CASTDRERAGGNTIYF
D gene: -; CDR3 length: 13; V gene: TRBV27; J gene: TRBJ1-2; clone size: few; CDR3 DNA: TGTGCCAGCAGTCCCGGGGGTAAGAGTGGCTACACCTTC; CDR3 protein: CASSPGGKSGYTF
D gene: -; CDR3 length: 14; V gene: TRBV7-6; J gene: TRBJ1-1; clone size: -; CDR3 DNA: TGTGCCAGCAGCCAGGGACTATCGAACACTGAAGCTTTCTTT; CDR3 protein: CASSQGLSNTEAFF
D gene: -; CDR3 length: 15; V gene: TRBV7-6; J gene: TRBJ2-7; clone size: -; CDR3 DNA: TGTGCCAGCAGCTTACGGTTAGAGGATTTCTACGAGCCGTACTTC; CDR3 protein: CASSLRLEDFYEPYF
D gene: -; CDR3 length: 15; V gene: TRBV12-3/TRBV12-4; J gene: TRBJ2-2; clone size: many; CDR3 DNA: TGTGCCACCTCCCCGGTGGTACCTGGGATCGGGGAGCTGTTTTTT; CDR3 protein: CATSPVVPGIGELFF
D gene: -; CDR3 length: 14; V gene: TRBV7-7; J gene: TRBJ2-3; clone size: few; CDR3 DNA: TGTGCTAGCAGCTCTCGCCGGGCCCCAGATACGCAGTATTTT; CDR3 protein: CASSSRRAPDTQYF
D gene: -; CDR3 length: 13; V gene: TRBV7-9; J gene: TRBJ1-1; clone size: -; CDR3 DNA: TGTGCCAGCAGCTTAGAGGGATCAGCAAAAGCTTTCTTT; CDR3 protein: CASSLEGSAKAFF
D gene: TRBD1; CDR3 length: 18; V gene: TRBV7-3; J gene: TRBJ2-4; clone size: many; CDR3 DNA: TGTGCCAGCAGCTTCCAGGGGGCCGGGGTGCGGGCCAAAAACATTCAGTACTTC; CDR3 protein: CASSFQGAGVRAKNIQYF
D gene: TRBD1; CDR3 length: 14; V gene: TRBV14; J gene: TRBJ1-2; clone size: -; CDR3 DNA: TGTGCCAGCAGCATGCCGGGACAGGGGGATGGCTACACCTTC; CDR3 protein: CASSMPGQGDGYTF
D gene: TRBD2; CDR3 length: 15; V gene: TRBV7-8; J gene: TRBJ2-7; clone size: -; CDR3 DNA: TGTGCCAGCAGCTTAGTTGCGGGAGCCTCCTACGAGCAGTACTTC; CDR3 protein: CASSLVAGASYEQYF
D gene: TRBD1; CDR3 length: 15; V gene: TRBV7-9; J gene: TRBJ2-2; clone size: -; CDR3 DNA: TGTGCCAGCAGCCGGCCGGGACAGGGATCCGGGGAGCTGTTTTTT; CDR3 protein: CASSRPGQGSGELFF
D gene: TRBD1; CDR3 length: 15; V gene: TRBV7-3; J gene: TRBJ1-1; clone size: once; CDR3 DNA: TGTGCCAGCAGCCCCACAGGGGCAGAGAGCACTGAAGCTTTCTTT; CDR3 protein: CASSPTGAESTEAFF
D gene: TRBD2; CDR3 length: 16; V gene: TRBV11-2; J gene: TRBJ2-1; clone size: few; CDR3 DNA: TGTGCCAGCAGCTTGACCGGGACTAGAAGTATCAATGAGCAGTTCTTC; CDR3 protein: CASSLTGTRSINEQFF
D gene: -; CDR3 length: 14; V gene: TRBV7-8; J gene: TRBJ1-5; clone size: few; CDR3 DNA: TGTGCCAGCAGCCCTCTGGGCAGGGGTAAGCCCCAGCATTTT; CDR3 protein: CASSPLGRGKPQHF
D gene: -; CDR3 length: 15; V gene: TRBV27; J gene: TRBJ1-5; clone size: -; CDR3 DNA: TGTGCCAGCGCCACCACCCTTTATAGCAATCAGCCCCAGCATTTT; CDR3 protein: CASATTLYSNQPQHF
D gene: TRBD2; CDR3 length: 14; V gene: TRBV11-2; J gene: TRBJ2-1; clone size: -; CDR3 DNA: TGTGCCACCCAAGGGACTAGCGCTCGTCATGAGCAGTTCTTC; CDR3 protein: CATQGTSARHEQFF
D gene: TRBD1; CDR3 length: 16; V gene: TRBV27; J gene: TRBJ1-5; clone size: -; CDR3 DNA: TGTGCCAGCAGTCATTTCCCAGGGGGCGGCAATCAGCCCCAGCATTTT; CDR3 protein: CASSHFPGGGNQPQHF
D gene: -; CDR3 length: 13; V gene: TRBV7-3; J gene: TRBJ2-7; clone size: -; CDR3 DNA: TGTGCCAGCAGCTTCGGCAGGGGGGACGAGCAGTACTTC; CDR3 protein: CASSFGRGDEQYF
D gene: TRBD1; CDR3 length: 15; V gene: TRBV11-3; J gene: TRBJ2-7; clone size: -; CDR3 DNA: TGTGCCAGCAGCTTAGCTACCGGGACAGGCTACGAGCAGTACTTC; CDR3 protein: CASSLATGTGYEQYF
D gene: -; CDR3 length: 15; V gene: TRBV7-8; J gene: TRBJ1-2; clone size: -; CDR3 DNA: TGTGCCAGCAGCCTCGGGGGGTTAGCTAACTATGGCTACACCTTC; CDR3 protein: CASSLGGLANYGYTF
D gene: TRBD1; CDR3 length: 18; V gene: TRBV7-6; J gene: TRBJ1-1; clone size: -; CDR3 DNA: TGTGCCAGCAGCTCGACAACCGGGACAGGGTGGAGGAACACTGAAGCTTTCTTT; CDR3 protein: CASSSTTGTGWRNTEAFF
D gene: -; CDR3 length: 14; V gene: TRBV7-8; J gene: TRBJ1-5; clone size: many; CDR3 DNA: TGTGCCAGCAGCTTAAGAGGGGACAATCAGCCCCAGCATTTT; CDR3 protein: CASSLRGDNQPQHF
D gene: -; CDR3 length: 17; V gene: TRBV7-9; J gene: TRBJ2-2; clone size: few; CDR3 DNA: TGTGCCAGCAGCTTAGGGTCGCGGGCCGTAAACACCGGGGAGCTGTTTTTT; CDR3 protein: CASSLGSRAVNTGELFF
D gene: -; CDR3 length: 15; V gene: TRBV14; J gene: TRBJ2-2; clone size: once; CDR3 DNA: TGTGCCAGCAGCCAAGTTCGGGGCCTAGCAGGGGAGCTGTTTTTT; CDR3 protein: CASSQVRGLAGELFF
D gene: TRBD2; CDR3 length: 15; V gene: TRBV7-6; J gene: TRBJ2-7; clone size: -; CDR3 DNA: TGTGCCAGCAGCTCCTCCGGGACTAGCGCATACGAGCAGTACTTC; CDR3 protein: CASSSSGTSAYEQYF
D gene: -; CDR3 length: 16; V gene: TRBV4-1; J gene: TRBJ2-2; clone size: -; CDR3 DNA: TGCGCCAGCAGCCAAGGAGGTAGTCCTAGCACCGGGGAGCTGTTTTTT; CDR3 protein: CASSQGGSPSTGELFF
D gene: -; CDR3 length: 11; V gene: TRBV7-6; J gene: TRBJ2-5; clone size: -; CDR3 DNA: TGTGCCAGCAGCTGGCTGGAGACCCAGTACTTC; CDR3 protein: CASSWLETQYF
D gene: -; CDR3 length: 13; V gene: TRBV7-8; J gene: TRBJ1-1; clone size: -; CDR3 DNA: TGTGCCAGCACCTCTACTACGAACACTGAAGCTTTCTTT; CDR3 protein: CASTSTTNTEAFF
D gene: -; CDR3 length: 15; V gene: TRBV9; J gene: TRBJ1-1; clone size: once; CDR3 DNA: TGTGCCAGCAGCGTAGATGGCCTTGCGAACACTGAAGCTTTCTTT; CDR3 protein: CASSVDGLANTEAFF
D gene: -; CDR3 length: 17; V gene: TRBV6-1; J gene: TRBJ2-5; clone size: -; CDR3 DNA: TGTGCCAGCAGTTCGAGACCGGGACGACCCGAGTTAGGGACCCAGTACTTC; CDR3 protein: CASSSRPGRPELGTQYF
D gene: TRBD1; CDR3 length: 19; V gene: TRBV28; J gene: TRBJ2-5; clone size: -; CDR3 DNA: TGTGCCAGCAGTTTACTCGGGACAGGGGGCCGAGTACTGGAAGAGACCCAGTACTTC; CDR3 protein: CASSLLGTGGRVLEETQYF
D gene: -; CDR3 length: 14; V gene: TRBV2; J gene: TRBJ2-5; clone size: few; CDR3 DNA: TGTGCCAGCAGTAAAATACGGGAGAAAGAGACCCAGTACTTC; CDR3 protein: CASSKIREKETQYF
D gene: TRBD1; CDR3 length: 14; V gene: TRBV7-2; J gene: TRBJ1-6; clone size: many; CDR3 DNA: TGTGCCAGCAGATCGGACAGGGATAATTCACCCCTCCACTTT; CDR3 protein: CASRSDRDNSPLHF
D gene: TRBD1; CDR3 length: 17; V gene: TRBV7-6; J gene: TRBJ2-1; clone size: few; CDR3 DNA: TGTGCCAGCAGCCCACATGGACAGGGATGGGCCTACAATGAGCAGTTCTTC; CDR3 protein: CASSPHGQGWAYNEQFF
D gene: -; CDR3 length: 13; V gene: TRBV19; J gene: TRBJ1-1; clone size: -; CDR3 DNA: TGTGCCACCAAATCCGGGCCGAACACTGAAGCTTTCTTT; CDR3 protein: CATKSGPNTEAFF
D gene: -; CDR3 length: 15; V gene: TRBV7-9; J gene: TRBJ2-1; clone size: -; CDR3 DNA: TGTGCCAGCAGCTTTGGGGGGCCAGTAAGTAATGAGCAGTTCTTC; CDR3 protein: CASSFGGPVSNEQFF
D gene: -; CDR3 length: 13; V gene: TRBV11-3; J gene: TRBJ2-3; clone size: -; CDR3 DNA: TGTGCCAGCAGCTTAGGCGCGGGGCAGGCGCAGTATTTT; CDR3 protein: CASSLGAGQAQYF
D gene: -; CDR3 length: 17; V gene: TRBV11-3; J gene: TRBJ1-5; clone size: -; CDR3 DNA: TGTGCCAGCAGCTTATGCTATGGACCCCTGTTGGGTCAGCCCCAGCATTTT; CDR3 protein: CASSLCYGPLLGQPQHF
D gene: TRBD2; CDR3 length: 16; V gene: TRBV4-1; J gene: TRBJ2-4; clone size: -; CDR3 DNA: TGCGCCAGCAGCCAGGACCCCACGGGGGGCAAAAACATTCAGTACTTC; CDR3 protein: CASSQDPTGGKNIQYF
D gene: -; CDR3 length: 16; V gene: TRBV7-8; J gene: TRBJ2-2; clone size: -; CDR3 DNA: TGTGCCAGCAGCTTAGCTTTAACTAGAAGGACCGGGGAGCTGTTTTTT; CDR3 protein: CASSLALTRRTGELFF
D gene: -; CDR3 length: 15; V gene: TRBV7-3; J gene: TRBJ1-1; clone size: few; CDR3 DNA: TGTGCCAGCAGCTTAATGAGGGGGGTGAAAACTGAAGCTTTCTTT; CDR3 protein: CASSLMRGVKTEAFF
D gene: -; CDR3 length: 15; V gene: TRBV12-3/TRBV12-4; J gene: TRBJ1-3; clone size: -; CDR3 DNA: TGTGCCAGCAGTGGGGTACGGAACTCTGGAAACACCATATATTTT; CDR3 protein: CASSGVRNSGNTIYF
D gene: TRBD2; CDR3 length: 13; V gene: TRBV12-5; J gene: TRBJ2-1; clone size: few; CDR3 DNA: TGTGCTAGTGGCCGGACTAGCGTCAATGAGCAGTTCTTC; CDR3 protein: CASGRTSVNEQFF
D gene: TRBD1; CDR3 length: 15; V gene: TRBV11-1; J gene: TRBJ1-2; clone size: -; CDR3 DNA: TGTGCCAGCAGCCCGGGACAGGTCCTCAACTATGGCTACACCTTC; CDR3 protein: CASSPGQVLNYGYTF
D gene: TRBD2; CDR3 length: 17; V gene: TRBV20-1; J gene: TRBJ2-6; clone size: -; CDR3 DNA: TGCAGTGCCTCTAGTCGCTGGGGAGGGTCTGGGGCCAACGTCCTGACTTTC; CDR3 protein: CSASSRWGGSGANVLTF
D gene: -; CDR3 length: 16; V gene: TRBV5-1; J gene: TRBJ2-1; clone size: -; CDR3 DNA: TGCGCCAGCAGCCCGGAGGGAAGCAGCCGCTTGTTCGGGCAGTTCTTC; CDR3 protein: CASSPEGSSRLFGQFF
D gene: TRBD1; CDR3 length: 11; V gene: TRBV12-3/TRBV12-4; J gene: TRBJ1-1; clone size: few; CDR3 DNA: TGTGCCAGCAGCGGGACAGCGGAAGTTGGCTTT; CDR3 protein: CASSGTAEVGF